This T cell receptor beta chain was sequenced during a study of tumor and adjacent non-tumor tissue in lung cancer. About the research overall: The patients, around 9 men and 5 women, were 31 to 76 with stage I to III disease.

This sample's RNA came from whole unsorted tissue. This non-tumor lung sample came from over 3 cm beyond the tumor edge. A modified ARM-PCR protocol with three rounds of nested PCR amplified TCRbeta. MiXCR, run by TCRdb on the multiplex PCR reads, gives a single entry per CDR3 protein. The sample consists of about 98,000 distinct CDR3 sequences, about 80% of them appearing once. Whole-study findings and limits: Top 100 clones took a larger repertoire share in normal lung. Patients with more diverse tumor TCRs had worse survival.

The CDR3 spans 16 residues. CDR1 is MNHNY, CDR2 SVGAGI, per germline (reference sequence). Regarding this clonotype: Its matching antigen is unknown. The junction does not match germline at one end; this may be a read error.

Material: distant non-tumor lung tissue. The chain links TRBV6-6 to TRBJ2-7; 7 bases agree with TRBD1. The sequence derives from a man aged 60 to 75 with small cell lung cancer. The CDR3 bases are TGTGCCAGCGGCCCCCTTTGGGGACAGATCCGCTACGAGCAGTATTTC. The encoded protein is CASGPLWGQIRYEQYF.